This T cell receptor (beta chain) was captured by sequencing in a study of T cell responses to AZD1222 COVID-19 vaccine (dated by TCRdb to the early 2020s). For the wider study: TCR sequencing covered about 230 trial participants: 200 to 220 given two doses of AZD1222 and around 25 given two doses of MenACWY control vaccine. Trial participants were enrolled by age into subgroups of 18-55, 56-69 and 70-plus years, and around 150, 28 and 57 TCR-sequenced participants, respectively, were included in these subgroups. Findings and caveats that apply to the study as a whole: Most participants were white British and females outnumbered males, and the authors suggested that clonal diversity may have been underestimated. A significant rise in spike-specific TCR breadth and depth was observed after two AZD1222 doses relative to day 0 and relative to MenACWY recipients. Conclusions about previously exposed vaccinees were limited because only six or seven AZD1222 recipients were SARS-CoV-2 seropositive at baseline. Reportedly, almost half of the unique spike-specific TCRs recognized epitopes lying outside the regions that are mutated in the B.1.351 and B.1.1.7 variants. CD4 TCRs associated with the vaccine covered the entire spike protein, and the dominant responses were in regions 160-218 and 743-854. Because no day 14 peak-response samples were available, repertoires were characterized only after the peak T cell response. The 56-69-year group was small, and its depth increase did not reach significance, likely because of low power.

Turning to this clone: What antigen it recognizes has not been identified. One base away there is no much larger clone; base qualities are not given.

Ends trimmed: V by 5 bases, J by 4 bases; bases unmatched to a gene: 8. Spanning cysteine to phenylalanine, the CDR3 consists of 16 amino acids. Just the 48-base CDR3 DNA is kept, in frame starting at base 1. CDR1 and CDR2, looked up from the germline V gene, are SNHLY and FYNNEI. The sample's time point label, decoded: about 28 days (+/-7) after the second vaccine dose. AZD1222 recipients with second doses at about 4 weeks or about 12 weeks were pooled, because spike-specific TCR depth and breadth did not differ between schedules. The vaccinee samples were drawn from two UK trials, COV001 and COV002, one of which was a single-blind randomized controlled phase 2/3 trial testing AZD1222 (ChAdOx1 nCoV-19) in healthy adults. For TCRbeta chain sequencing, PBMC samples from trial participants were taken at day 0 and at day 28 after the second dose. The CDR3 regions of human TCRbeta chains were analyzed by immunosequencing. The published analysis was carried out like this. Repertoire TCRs were checked for matches against a reference library of SARS-CoV-2-specific TCRs that had been generated using the MIRA antigen-specificity platform. Breadth was defined as the fraction of unique TCRs that were SARS-CoV-2-associated, and depth was defined as the fraction of total T cells that were SARS-CoV-2-associated. Using the MIRA data, every spike-specific TCR was mapped to the spike region that the TCR reacted to and assigned to either a CD4 or a CD8 class. Log10-transformed breadth and depth values were compared by one-way ANOVA with Sidak's multiple comparisons tests. TCRdb retrieved this table from immuneACCESS and kept in-frame rearrangements only. Not all clones are present; in checked studies, unresolved V genes account for under half, and no reason is known for the remainder. That table supplies the V and J calls and clone size; D and trimming were determined from the DNA. For this sample the table gives over 100,000 clones, of which about 85% were detected only once. The ten largest account for under 3% of the sample.

This chain is built from TRBV2 and TRBJ2-1; TRBD2 aligns with 10 central bases. The sequence was collected from an adult who received the AZD1222 COVID-19 vaccine. The sample was peripheral blood, taken 28 days after the second AZD1222 dose. CDR3 protein: CASSQRSGGAYNEQFF. Here is the DNA: TGTGCCAGCAGTCAGAGAAGCGGGGGGGCGTACAATGAGCAGTTCTTC.